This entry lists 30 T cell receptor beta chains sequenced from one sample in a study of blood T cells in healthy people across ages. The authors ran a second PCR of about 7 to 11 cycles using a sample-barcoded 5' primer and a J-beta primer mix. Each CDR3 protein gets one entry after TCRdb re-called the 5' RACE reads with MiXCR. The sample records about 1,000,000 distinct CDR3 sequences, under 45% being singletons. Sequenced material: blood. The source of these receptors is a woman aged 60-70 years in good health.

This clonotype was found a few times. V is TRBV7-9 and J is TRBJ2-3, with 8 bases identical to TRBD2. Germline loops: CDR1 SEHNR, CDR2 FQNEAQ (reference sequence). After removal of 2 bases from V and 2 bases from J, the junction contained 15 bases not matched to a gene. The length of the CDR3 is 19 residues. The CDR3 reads CASSLLEAGAAMSTDTQYF. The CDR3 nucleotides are TGTGCCAGCAGCTTATTGGAAGCGGGAGCGGCGATGTCCACAGATACGCAGTATTTT.

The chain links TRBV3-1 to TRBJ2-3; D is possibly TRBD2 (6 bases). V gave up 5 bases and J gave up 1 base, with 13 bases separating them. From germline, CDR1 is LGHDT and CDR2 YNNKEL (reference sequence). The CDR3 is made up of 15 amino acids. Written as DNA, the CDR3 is TGTGCCAGCAGCAGGCTAGCGTTCGGCACAGATACGCAGTATTTT. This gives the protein CASSRLAFGTDTQYF.

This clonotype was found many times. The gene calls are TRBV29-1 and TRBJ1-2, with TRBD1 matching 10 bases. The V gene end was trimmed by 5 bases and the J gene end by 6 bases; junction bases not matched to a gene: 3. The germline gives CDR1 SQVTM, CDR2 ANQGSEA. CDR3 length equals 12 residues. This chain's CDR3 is CSVTTGGHGYTF. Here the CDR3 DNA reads TGCAGCGTTACGACAGGGGGCCATGGCTACACCTTC.

CDR3 DNA: TGTGCCAGCATCGTTGGAACAGGGACGGATGAGCAGTTCTTC. This gives the protein CASIVGTGTDEQFF. The chain couples TRBV7-9 to TRBJ2-1, with D possibly being TRBD1 (6 bases). Germline assignment: CDR1 SEHNR and CDR2 FQNEAQ (reference sequence). The length of the CDR3 is 14 residues. The V end was cut by 7 bases, the J end by 8 bases, with 18 bases between. Full variable domain (rest looked up from reference TRBV7-9 and TRBJ2-1): DTGVSQNPRHKITKRGQNVTFRCDPISEHNRLYWYRQTLGQGPEFLTYFQNEAQLEKSRLLSDRFSAERPKGSFSTLEIQRTEQGDSAMYLCASIVGTGTDEQFFGPGTRLTVL.

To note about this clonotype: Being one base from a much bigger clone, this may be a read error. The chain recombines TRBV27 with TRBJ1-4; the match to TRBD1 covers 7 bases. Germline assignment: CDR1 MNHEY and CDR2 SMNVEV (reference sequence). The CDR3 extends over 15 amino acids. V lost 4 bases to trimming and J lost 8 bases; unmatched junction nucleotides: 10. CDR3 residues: CASSWYRGEGEKLFF. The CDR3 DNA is TGTGCCAGCAGTTGGTACAGGGGAGAAGGCGAAAAACTGTTTTTT.

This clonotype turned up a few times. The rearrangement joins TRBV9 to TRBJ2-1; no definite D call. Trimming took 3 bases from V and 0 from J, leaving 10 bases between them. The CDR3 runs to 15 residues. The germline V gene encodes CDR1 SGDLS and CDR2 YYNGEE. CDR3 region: CASSEDTFSYNEQFF. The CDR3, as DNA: TGTGCCAGCAGCGAAGACACCTTCTCCTACAATGAGCAGTTCTTC.

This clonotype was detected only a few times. The CDR3 sequence is CASSLARGSSYEQYF. For the CDR3, the DNA is TGCGCCAGCAGCTTGGCCAGGGGAAGCTCCTACGAGCAGTACTTC. The J gene is TRBJ2-7, the V gene TRBV5-1, with D possibly TRBD1 on 6 matching bases. Germline V lookup: CDR1 SGHRS, CDR2 YFSETQ. Deletions cut 0 bases from V and 0 bases from J, with 10 bases between. This CDR3 spans 15 amino acids.

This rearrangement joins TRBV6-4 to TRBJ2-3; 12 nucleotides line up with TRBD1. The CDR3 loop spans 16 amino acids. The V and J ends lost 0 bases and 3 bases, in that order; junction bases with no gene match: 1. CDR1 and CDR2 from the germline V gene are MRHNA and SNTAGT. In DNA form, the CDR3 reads TGTGCCAGCAGTGACTCGGGACAGGGGGCAACAGATACGCAGTATTTT. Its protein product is CASSDSGQGATDTQYF.

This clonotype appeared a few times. The DNA for the CDR3 is TGCGCCAGCAGTGGGACCTTTAGCACAGATACGCAGTATTTT. Its translation: CASSGTFSTDTQYF. The rearrangement links TRBV10-1 to TRBJ2-3; no clear D. Trimming shortened V by 4 bases and J by 0 bases, and 8 bases separated the two germline ends. The length of the CDR3 is 14 residues. Germline CDR1 and CDR2: WNHNN and SYGVQD (reference sequence).

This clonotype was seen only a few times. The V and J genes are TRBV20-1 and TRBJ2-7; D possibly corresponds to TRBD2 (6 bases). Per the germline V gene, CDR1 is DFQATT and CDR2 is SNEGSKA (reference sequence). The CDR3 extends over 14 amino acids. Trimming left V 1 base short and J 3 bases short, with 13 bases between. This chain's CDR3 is CSARVGGAGYEQYF. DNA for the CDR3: TGCAGTGCTAGAGTGGGGGGAGCAGGCTACGAGCAGTACTTC.

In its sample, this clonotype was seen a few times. The CDR3 bases are TGTGCCAGCAGCCAATCCCTTCCCGGGGAGCTGTTTTTT. Translated, it gives CASSQSLPGELFF. The chain combines TRBV14 with TRBJ2-2; D remains ambiguous. CDR1 is SGHDN, CDR2 FVKESK, per germline. The CDR3 loop spans 13 amino acids. Trimming left V 2 bases short and J 6 bases short, with 7 bases between.

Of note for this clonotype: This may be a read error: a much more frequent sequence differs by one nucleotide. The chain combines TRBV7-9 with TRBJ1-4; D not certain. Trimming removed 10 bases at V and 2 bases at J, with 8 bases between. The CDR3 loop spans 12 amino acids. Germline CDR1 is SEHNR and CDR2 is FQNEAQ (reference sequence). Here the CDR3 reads CANTRTNEKLFF. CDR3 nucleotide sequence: TGTGCCAACACAAGGACTAATGAAAAACTGTTTTTT.

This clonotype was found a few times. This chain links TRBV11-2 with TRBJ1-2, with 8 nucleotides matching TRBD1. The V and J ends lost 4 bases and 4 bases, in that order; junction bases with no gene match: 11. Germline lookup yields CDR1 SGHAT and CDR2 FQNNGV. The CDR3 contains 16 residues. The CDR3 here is CASSSPRDRQIYGYTF. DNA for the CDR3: TGTGCCAGCAGCTCCCCCCGGGACAGGCAGATCTATGGCTACACCTTC. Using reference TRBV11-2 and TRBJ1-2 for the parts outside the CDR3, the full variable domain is EAGVAQSPRYKIIEKRQSVAFWCNPISGHATLYWYQQILGQGPKLLIQFQNNGVVDDSQLPKDRFSAERLKGVDSTLKIQPAKLEDSAVYLCASSSPRDRQIYGYTFGSGTRLTVV.

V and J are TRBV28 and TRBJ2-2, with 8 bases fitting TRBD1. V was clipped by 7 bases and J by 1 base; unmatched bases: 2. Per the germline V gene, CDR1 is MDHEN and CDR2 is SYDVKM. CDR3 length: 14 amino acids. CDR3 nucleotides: TGTGCCAGCACCGGGACAGGGAACACCGGGGAGCTGTTTTTT. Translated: CASTGTGNTGELFF.

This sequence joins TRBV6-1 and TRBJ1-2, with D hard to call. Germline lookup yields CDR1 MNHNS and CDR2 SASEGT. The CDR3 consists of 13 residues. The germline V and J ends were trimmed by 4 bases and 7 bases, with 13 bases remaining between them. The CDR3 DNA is TGTGCCAGCAGTGCCGTGGCAGAGGGTGGCTACACCTTC. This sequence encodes CASSAVAEGGYTF.

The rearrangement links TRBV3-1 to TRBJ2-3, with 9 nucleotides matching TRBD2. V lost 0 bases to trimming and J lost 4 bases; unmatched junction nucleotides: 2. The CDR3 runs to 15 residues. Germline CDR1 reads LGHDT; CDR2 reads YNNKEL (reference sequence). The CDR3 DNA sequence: TGTGCCAGCAGCCAAGAGGGACTAGCAGCAGATACGCAGTATTTT. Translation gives CASSQEGLAADTQYF.

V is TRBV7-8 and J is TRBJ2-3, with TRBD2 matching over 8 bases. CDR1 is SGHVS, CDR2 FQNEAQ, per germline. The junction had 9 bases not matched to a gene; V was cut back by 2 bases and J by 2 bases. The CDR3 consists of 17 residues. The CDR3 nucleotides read TGTGCCAGCAGCTTACGTCCTACGGGGGGGGTCACAGATACGCAGTATTTT. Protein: CASSLRPTGGVTDTQYF.

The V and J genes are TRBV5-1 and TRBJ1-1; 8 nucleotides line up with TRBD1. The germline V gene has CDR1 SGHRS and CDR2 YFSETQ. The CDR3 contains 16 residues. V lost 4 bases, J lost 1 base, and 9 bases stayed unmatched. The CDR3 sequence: CASSPGAGGRNTEAFF. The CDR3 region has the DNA TGCGCCAGCAGCCCGGGGGCAGGGGGCAGGAACACTGAAGCTTTCTTT.

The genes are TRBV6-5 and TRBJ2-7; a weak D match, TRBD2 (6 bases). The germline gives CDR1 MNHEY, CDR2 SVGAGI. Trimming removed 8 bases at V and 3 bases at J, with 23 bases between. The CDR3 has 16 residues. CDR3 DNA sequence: TGTGCCAGCTCTATAGACTCCGGGACCGGGGGCTACGAGCAGTACTTC. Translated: CASSIDSGTGGYEQYF.

In DNA, the CDR3 is TGCAGTGCTAGAGAGGTGGGGAGGGGCCCTAATTCACCCCTCCACTTT. Translation: CSAREVGRGPNSPLHF. V usage is TRBV20-1 and J usage is TRBJ1-6, with a tentative D call TRBD1 (5 bases). V lost 0 bases and J 6 bases, leaving 15 bases between the germline ends. Germline V gives CDR1 DFQATT, CDR2 SNEGSKA (reference sequence). CDR3 length equals 16 residues.

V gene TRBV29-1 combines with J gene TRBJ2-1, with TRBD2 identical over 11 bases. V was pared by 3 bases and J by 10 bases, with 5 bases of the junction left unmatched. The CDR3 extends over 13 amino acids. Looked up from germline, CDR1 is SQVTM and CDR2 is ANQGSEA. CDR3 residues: CSVDSGRAGEQFF. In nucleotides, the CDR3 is TGCAGCGTTGATAGCGGGAGGGCCGGGGAGCAGTTCTTC.

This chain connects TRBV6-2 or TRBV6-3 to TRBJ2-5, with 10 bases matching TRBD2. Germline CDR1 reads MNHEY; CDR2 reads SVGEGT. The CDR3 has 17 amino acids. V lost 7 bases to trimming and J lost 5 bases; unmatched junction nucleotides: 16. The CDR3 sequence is CASIHGVSAGGPETQYF. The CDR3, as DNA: TGTGCCAGCATCCACGGAGTCTCAGCGGGAGGGCCGGAGACCCAGTACTTC.

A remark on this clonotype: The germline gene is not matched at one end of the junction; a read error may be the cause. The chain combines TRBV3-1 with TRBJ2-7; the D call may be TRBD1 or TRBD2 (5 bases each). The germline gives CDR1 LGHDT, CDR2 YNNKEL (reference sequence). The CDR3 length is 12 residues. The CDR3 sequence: CAGSQGERPWYF. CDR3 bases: TGTGCCGGCAGCCAAGGGGAGAGGCCTTGGTACTTC.

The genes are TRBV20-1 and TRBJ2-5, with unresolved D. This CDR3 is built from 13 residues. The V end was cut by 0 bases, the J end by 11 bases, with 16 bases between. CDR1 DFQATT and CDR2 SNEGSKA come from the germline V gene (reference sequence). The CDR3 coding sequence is TGCAGTGCTAGAGATTTTTATCTGGGTGAGCAGTACTTC. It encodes CSARDFYLGEQYF.

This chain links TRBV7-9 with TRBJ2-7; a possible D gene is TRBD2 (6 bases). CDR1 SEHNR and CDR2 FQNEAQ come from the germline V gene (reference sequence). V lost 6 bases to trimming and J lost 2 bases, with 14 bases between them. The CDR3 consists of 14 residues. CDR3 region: CASSFGGSTYEQYF. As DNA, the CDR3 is TGTGCCAGCAGTTTTGGAGGGAGTACCTACGAGCAGTACTTC.

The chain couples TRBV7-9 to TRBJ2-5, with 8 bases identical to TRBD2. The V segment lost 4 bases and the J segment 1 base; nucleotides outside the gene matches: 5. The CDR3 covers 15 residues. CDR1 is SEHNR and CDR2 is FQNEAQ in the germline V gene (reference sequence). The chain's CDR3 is CASSSTLAAQETQYF. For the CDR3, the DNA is TGTGCCAGCAGCTCGACACTAGCGGCCCAAGAGACCCAGTACTTC.

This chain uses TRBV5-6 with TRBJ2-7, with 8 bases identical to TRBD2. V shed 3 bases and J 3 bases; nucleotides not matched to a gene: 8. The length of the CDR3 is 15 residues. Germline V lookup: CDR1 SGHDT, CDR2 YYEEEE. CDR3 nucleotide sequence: TGTGCCAGCAGCTATGGGACTAGTCTGGGCTACGAGCAGTACTTC. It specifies CASSYGTSLGYEQYF.

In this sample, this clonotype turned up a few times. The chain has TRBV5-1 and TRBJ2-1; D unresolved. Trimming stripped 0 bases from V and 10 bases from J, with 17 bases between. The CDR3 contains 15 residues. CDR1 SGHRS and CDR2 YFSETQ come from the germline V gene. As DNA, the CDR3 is TGCGCCAGCAGCTTGGAGGGAACGGTTTTACGAGAGCAGTTCTTC. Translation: CASSLEGTVLREQFF. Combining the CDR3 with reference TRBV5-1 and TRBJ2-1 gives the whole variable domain KAGVTQTPRYLIKTRGQQVTLSCSPISGHRSVSWYQQTPGQGLQFLFEYFSETQRNKGNFPGRFSGRQFSNSRSEMNVSTLELGDSALYLCASSLEGTVLREQFFGPGTRLTVL.

The CDR3 nucleotides read TGTGCCAGCAGTTACTATAAGGGGGCAACAGATACGCAGTATTTT. Its protein product is CASSYYKGATDTQYF. The chain is built from TRBV6-5 and TRBJ2-3; TRBD1 aligns across 7 bases. CDR3 length: 15 amino acids. Germline V CDR1 and CDR2: MNHEY, SVGAGI. The V gene end was trimmed by 1 base and the J gene end by 3 bases; junction bases not matched to a gene: 4.

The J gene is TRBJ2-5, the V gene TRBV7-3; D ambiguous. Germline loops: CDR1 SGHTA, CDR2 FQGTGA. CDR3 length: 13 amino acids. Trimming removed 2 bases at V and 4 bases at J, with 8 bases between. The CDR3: CASSLGILETQYF. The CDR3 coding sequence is TGTGCCAGCAGCTTAGGGATTTTAGAGACCCAGTACTTC. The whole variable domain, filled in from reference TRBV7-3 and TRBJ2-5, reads GAGVSQTPSNKVTEKGKYVELRCDPISGHTALYWYRQSLGQGPEFLIYFQGTGAADDSGLPNDRFFAVRPEGSVSTLKIQRTERGDSAVYLCASSLGILETQYFGPGTRLLVL.